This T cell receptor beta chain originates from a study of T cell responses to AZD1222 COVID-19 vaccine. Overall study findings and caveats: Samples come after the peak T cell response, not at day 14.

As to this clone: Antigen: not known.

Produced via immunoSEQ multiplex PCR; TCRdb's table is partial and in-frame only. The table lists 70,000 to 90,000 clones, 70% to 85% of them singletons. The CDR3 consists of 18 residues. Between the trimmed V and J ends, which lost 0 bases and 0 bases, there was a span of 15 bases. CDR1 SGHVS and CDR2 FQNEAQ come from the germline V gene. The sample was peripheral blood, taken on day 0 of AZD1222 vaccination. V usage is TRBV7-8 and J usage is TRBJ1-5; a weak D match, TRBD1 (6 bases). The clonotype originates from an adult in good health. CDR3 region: CASSLALRGGISNQPQHF. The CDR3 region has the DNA TGTGCCAGCAGCTTAGCGCTCCGGGGGGGCATTAGCAATCAGCCCCAGCATTTT.